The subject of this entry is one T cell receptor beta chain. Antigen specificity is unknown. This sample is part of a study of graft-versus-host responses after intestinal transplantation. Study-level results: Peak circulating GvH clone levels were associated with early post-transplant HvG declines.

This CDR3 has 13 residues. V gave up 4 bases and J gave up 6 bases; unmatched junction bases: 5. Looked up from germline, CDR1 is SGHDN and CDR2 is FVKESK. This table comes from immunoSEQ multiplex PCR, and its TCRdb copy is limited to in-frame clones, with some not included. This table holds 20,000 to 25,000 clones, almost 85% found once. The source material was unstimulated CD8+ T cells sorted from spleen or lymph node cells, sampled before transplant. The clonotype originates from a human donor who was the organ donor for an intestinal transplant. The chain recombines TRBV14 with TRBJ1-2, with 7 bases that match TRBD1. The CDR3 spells CASSPGRGHGYTF. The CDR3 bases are TGTGCCAGCAGCCCTGGGAGGGGGCATGGCTACACCTTC. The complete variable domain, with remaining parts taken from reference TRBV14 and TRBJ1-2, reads EAGVTQFPSHSVIEKGQTVTLRCDPISGHDNLYWYRRVMGKEIKFLLHFVKESKQDESGMPNNRFLAERTGGTYSTLKVQPAELEDSGVYFCASSPGRGHGYTFGSGTRLTVV.